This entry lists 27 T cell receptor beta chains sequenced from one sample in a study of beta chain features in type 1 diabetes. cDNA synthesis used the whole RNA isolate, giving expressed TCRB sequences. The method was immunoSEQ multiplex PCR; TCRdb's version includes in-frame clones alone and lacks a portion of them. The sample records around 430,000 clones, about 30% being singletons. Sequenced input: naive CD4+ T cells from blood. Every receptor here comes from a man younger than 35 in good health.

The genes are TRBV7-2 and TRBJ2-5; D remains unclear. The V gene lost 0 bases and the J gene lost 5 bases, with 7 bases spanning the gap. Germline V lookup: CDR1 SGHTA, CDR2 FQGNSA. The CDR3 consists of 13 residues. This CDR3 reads CASSLAIWETQYF. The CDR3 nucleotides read TGTGCCAGCAGCTTAGCCATCTGGGAGACCCAGTACTTC.

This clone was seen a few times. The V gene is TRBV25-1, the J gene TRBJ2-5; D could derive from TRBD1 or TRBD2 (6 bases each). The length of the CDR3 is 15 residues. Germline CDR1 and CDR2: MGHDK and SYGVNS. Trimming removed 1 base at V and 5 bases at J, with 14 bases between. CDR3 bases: TGTGCCAGCAGTGAATCGAGGGGGGATACGGAGACCCAGTACTTC. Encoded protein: CASSESRGDTETQYF.

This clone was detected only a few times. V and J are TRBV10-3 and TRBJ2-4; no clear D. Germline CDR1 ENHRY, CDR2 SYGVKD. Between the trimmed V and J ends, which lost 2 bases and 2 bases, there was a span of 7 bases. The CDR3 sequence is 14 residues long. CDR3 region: CAISEGKSKNIQYF. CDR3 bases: TGTGCCATCAGTGAGGGGAAGTCCAAAAACATTCAGTACTTC.

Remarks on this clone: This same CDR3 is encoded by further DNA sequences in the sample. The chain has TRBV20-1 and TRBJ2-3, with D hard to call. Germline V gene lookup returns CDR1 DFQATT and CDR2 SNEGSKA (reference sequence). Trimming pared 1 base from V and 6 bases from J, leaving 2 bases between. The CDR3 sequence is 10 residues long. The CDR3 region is CSARGDTQYF. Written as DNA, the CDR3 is TGCAGTGCTAGAGGCGATACGCAGTATTTT.

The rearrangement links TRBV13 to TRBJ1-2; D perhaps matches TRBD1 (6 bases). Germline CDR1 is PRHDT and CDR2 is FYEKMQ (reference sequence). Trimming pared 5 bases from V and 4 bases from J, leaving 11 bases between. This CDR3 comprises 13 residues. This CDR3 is CASSRTDFYGYTF. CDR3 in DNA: TGTGCCAGCAGCCGGACAGACTTCTATGGCTACACCTTC.

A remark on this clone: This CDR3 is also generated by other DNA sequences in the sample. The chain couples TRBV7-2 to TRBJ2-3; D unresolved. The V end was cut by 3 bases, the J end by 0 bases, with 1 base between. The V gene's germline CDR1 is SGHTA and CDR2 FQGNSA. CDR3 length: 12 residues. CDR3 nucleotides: TGTGCCAGCAGCTTCAGCACAGATACGCAGTATTTT. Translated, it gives CASSFSTDTQYF.

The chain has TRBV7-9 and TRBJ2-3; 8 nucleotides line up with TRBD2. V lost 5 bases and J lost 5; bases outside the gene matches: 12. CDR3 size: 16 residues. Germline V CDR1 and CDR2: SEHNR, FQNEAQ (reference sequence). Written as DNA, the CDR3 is TGTGCCAGCAGCCTAAATAGAGCGGGAGTCAGAGATACGCAGTATTTT. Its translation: CASSLNRAGVRDTQYF.

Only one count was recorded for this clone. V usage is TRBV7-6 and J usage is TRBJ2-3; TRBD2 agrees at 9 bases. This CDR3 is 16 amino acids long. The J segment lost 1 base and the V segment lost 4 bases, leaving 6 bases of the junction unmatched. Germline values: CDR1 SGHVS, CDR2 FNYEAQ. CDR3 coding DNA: TGTGCCAGCAGCTCTACTAGCGGGCTACGCACAGATACGCAGTATTTT. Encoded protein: CASSSTSGLRTDTQYF. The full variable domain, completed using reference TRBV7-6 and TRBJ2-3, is GAGVSQSPRYKVTKRGQDVALRCDPISGHVSLYWYRQALGQGPEFLTYFNYEAQQDKSGLPNDRFSAERPEGSISTLTIQRTEQRDSAMYRCASSSTSGLRTDTQYFGPGTRLTVL.

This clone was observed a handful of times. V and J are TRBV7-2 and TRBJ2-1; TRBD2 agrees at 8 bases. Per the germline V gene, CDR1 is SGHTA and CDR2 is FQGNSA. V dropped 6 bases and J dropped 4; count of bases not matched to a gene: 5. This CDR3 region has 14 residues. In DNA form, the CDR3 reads TGTGCCAGCAGTACTAGCGGAGTTTACAATGAGCAGTTCTTC. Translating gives CASSTSGVYNEQFF.

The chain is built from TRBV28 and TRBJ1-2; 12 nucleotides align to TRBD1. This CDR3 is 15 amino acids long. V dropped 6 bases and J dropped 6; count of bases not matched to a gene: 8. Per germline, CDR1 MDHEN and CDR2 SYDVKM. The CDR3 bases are TGTGCCAGCAGACGTCCCGGGACAGGGGGCCATGGCTACACCTTC. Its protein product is CASRRPGTGGHGYTF.

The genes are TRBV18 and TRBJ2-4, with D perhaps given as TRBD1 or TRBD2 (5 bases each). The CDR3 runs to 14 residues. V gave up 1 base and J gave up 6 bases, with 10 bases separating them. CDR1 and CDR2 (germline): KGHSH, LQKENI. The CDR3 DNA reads TGTGCCAGCTCACCACGGGACGGGGTAAACATTCAGTACTTC. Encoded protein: CASSPRDGVNIQYF.

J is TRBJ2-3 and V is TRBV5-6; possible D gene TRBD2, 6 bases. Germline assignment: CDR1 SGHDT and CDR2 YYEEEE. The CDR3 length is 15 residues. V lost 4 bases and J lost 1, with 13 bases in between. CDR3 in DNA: TGTGCCAGCAGCCCCCTGGGACTCGGCACAGATACGCAGTATTTT. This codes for CASSPLGLGTDTQYF.

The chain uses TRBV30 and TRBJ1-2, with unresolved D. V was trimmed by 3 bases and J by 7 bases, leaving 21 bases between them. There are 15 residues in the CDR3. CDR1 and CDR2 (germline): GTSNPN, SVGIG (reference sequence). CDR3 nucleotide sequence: TGTGCCTGGAGCCCTATGGGCCCCCGGCGGAGTGGCTACACCTTC. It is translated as CAWSPMGPRRSGYTF.

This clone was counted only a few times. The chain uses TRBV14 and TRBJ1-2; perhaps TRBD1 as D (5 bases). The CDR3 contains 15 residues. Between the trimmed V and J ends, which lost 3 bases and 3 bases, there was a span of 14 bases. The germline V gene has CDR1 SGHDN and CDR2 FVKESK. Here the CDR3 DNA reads TGTGCCAGCAGCCACGGGTCGGGACGGTACTATGGCTACACCTTC. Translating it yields CASSHGSGRYYGYTF.

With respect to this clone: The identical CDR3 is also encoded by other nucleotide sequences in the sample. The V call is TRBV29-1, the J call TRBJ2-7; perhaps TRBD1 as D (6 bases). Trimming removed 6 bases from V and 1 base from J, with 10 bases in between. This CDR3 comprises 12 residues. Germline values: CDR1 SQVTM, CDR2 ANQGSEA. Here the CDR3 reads CSVGTSSYEQYF. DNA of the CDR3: TGCAGCGTCGGGACATCGTCCTACGAGCAGTACTTC.

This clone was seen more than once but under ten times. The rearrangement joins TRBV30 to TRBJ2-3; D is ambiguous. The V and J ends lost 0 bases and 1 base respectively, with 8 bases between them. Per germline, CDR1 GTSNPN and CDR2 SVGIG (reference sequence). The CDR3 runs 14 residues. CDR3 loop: CAWSVNRGTDTQYF. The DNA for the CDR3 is TGTGCCTGGAGTGTAAATAGGGGCACAGATACGCAGTATTTT.

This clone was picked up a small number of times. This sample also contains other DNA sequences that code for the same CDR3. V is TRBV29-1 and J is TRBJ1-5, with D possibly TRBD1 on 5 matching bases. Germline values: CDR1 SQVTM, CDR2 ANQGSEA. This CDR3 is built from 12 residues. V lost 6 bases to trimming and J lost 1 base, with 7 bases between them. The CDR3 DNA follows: TGCAGCGTGCGGGGGAGCAATCAGCCCCAGCATTTT. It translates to CSVRGSNQPQHF.

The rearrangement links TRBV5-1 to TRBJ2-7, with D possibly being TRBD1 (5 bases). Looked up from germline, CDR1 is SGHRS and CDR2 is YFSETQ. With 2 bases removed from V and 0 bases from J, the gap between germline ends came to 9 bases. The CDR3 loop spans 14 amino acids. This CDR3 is CASSFGDSSYEQYF. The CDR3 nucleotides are TGCGCCAGCAGCTTTGGTGACAGCTCCTACGAGCAGTACTTC.

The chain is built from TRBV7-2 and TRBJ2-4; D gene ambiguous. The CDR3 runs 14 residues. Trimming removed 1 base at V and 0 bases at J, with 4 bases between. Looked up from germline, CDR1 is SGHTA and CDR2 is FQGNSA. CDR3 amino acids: CASSLGLAKNIQYF. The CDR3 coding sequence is TGTGCCAGCAGCTTAGGGCTAGCCAAAAACATTCAGTACTTC.

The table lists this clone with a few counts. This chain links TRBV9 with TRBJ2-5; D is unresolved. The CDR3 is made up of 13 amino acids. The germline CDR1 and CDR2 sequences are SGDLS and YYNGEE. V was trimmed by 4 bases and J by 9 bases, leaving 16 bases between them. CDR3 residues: CASSSDGVLAQYF. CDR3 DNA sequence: TGTGCCAGCAGCTCCGACGGAGTCCTGGCCCAGTACTTC. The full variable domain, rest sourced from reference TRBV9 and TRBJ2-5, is DSGVTQTPKHLITATGQRVTLRCSPRSGDLSVYWYQQSLDQGLQFLIQYYNGEERAKGNILERFSAQQFPDLHSELNLSSLELGDSALYFCASSSDGVLAQYFGPGTRLLVL.

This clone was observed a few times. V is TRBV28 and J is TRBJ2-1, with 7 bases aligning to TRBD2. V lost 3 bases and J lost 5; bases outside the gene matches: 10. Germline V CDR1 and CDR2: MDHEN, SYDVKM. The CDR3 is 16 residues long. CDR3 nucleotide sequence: TGTGCCAGCAGTTTCACTGGGCTAGCGGTTGACAATGAGCAGTTCTTC. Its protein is CASSFTGLAVDNEQFF.

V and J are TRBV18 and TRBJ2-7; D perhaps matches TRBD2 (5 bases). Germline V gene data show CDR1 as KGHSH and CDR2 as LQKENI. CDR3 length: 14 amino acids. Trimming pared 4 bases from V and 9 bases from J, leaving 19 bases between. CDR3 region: CASSLVDSSGRQYF. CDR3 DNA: TGTGCCAGCTCACTCGTTGACTCGTCGGGAAGGCAGTACTTC.

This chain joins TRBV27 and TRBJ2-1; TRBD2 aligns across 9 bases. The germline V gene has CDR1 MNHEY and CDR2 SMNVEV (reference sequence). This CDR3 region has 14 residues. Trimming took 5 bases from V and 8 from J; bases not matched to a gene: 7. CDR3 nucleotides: TGTGCCAGCAGTAGCGCTAGCGGGAAGGATGAGCAGTTCTTC. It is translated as CASSSASGKDEQFF.

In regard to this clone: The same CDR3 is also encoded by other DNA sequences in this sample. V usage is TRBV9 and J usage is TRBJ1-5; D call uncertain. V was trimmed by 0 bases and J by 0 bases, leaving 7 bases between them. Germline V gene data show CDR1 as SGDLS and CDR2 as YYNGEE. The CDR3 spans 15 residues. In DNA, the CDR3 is TGTGCCAGCAGCGTAGACGGTGATAGCAATCAGCCCCAGCATTTT. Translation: CASSVDGDSNQPQHF.

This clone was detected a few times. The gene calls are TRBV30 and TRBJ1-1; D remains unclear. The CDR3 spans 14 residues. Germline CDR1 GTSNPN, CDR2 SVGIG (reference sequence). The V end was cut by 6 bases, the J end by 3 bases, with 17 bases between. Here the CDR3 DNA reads TGTGCCTGCCCCTTGGACCGGGCGGACACTGAAGCTTTCTTT. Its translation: CACPLDRADTEAFF. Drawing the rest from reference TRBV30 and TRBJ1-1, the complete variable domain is SQTIHQWPATLVQPVGSPLSLECTVEGTSNPNLYWYRQAAGRGLQLLFYSVGIGQISSEVPQNLSASRPQDRQFILSSKKLLLSDSGFYLCACPLDRADTEAFFGQGTRLTVV.

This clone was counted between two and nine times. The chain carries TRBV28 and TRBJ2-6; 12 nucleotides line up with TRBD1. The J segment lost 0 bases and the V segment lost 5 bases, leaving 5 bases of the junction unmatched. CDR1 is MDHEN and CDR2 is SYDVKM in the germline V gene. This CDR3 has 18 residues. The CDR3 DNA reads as TGTGCCAGCAGTCAGGGACAGGGGGCCTTCTCTGGGGCCAACGTCCTGACTTTC. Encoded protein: CASSQGQGAFSGANVLTF.

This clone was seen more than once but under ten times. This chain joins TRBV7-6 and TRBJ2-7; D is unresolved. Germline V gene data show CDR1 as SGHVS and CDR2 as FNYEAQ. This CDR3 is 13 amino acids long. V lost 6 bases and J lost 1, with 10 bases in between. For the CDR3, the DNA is TGTGCCAGCAGTTCGGTACAATCCTACGAGCAGTACTTC. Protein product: CASSSVQSYEQYF.